This T cell receptor (beta chain) was identified during a study of T cells after yellow fever vaccination. Study observations and caveats: Post-booster samples contained most primary-vaccination clones (around 95% CD4, about 87% CD8).

This clonotype was observed a handful of times. Its antigen remains unidentified. Using its own MiXCR run on the 5' RACE reads, TCRdb lists one record per CDR3 protein. The table shows hundreds of thousands of distinct CDR3 sequences, with about 12% occurring only once. V lost 4 bases, J lost 4 bases, and 9 bases lay in between. The CDR3 runs 13 residues. This sample comprised PBMCs, obtained on the day of the yellow fever booster vaccination. This chain uses TRBV12-3 or TRBV12-4 with TRBJ2-3, with a possible D match to TRBD1 (6 bases). The source of this sequence is a man younger than 45 who received the YFV17D yellow fever vaccine. The DNA for the CDR3 is TGTGCCAGCAGTTGGGGGCGGGCAGATACGCAGTATTTT. Protein: CASSWGRADTQYF.